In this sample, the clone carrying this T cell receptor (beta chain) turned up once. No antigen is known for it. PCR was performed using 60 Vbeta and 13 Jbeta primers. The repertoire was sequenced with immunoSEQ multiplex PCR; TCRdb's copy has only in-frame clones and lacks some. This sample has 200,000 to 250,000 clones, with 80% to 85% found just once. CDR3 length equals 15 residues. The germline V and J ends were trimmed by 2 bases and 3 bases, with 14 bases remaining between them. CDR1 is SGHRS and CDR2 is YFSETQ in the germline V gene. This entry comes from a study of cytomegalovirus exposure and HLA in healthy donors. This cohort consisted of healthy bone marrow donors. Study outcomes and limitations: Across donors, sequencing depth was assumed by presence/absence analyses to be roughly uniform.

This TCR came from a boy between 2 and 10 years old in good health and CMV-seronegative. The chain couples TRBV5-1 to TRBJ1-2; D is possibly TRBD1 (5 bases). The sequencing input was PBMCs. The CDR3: CASSLSQGSDYGYTF. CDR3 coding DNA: TGCGCCAGCAGCTTATCTCAGGGATCCGACTATGGCTACACCTTC.